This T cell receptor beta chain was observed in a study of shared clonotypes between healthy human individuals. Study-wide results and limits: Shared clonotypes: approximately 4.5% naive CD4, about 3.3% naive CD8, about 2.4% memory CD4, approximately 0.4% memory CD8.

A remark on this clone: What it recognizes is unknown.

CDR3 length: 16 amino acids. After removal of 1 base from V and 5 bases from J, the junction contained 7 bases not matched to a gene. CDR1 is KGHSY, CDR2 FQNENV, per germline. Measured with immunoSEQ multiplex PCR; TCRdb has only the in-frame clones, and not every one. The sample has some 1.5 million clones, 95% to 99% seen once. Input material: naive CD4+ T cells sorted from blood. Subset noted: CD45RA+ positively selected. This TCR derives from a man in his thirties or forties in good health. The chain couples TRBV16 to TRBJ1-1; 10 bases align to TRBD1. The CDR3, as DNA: TGTGCCAGCAGCCAATGGTTGGGACAGGGGAATACTGAAGCTTTCTTT. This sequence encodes CASSQWLGQGNTEAFF.